The next 27 T cell receptor beta chains were all read from a single sample in a study of cytomegalovirus exposure and HLA in healthy donors (dated by TCRdb to between 2016 and 2019). Library preparation used the immunoSEQ multiplex PCR assay. For the multiplex PCR, a mixture combining 60 forward primers for TCR Vbeta segments and 13 reverse primers for TCR Jbeta segments was used. TCRdb carries this immuneACCESS record with in-frame sequences only. Its versions omit some clonotypes, under half of them owing to an unresolved V gene in the studies checked, with the rest unexplained. The sample table holds over 150,000 clones, of which roughly 81% were seen once. Around 5% of the sample belongs to the ten largest clones. Material for sequencing was PBMCs. These receptors were obtained from a girl aged 10 to 17 in good health and CMV-seropositive.

The chain carries TRBV12-5 and TRBJ2-7; unclear D gene. Germline loops: CDR1 LGHNT, CDR2 FRNRAP. The CDR3 has 15 amino acids. V shed 6 bases and J shed 9 bases, with 24 bases lying between them. The CDR3 reads CASGLGWAGLSRQYF. The DNA of the CDR3 is TGTGCTAGTGGCCTGGGTTGGGCCGGATTAAGTCGGCAGTACTTC.

This chain uses TRBV2 with TRBJ1-1; the D gene is possibly TRBD1 (6 bases). Looked up from germline, CDR1 is SNHLY and CDR2 is FYNNEI. The V and J ends lost 8 bases and 5 bases respectively, with 18 bases between them. The CDR3 is 14 residues long. As DNA, the CDR3 is TGTGCCAGCGTGGGGGGGCAATGGGCGACTGAAGCTTTCTTT. Its translation: CASVGGQWATEAFF.

This sequence joins TRBV11-2 and TRBJ1-1; D gene uncertain. CDR1 SGHAT and CDR2 FQNNGV come from the germline V gene. There are 11 residues in the CDR3. Trimming took off 5 bases at V and 8 bases at J, with 9 bases between the two ends. The CDR3 sequence: CASSGGREAFF. CDR3 in DNA: TGTGCCAGCAGCGGAGGACGGGAAGCTTTCTTT. Based on the CDR3 plus reference TRBV11-2 and TRBJ1-1, the full variable domain is EAGVAQSPRYKIIEKRQSVAFWCNPISGHATLYWYQQILGQGPKLLIQFQNNGVVDDSQLPKDRFSAERLKGVDSTLKIQPAKLEDSAVYLCASSGGREAFFGQGTRLTVV.

V gene TRBV19 combines with J gene TRBJ2-3, with unresolved D. The CDR3 is 13 residues long. Germline V gene data show CDR1 as LNHDA and CDR2 as SQIVND (reference sequence). The V and J ends lost 5 bases and 3 bases respectively, with 9 bases between them. CDR3 sequence: CASSPEVTDTQYF. In DNA, the CDR3 is TGTGCCAGTAGTCCCGAGGTAACAGATACGCAGTATTTT.

Here the CDR3 reads CASSPKGSRETQYF. CDR3 nucleotide sequence: TGTGCCAGCAGCCCTAAGGGGTCCAGGGAGACCCAGTACTTC. The V call is TRBV11-3, the J call TRBJ2-5; perhaps TRBD1 as D (5 bases). The V and J ends lost 5 bases and 5 bases respectively, with 15 bases between them. Germline lookup yields CDR1 SGHNT and CDR2 YENEEA. The CDR3 loop spans 14 amino acids.

The gene calls are TRBV27 and TRBJ2-2, with 7 bases fitting TRBD1. The J segment lost 0 bases and the V segment lost 5 bases, leaving 9 bases of the junction unmatched. Germline V lookup: CDR1 MNHEY, CDR2 SMNVEV (reference sequence). The CDR3 loop spans 17 amino acids. In nucleotides, the CDR3 is TGTGCCAGCAGTGGGGAACTGGGACAGCCGAACACCGGGGAGCTGTTTTTT. This codes for CASSGELGQPNTGELFF.

Written as DNA, the CDR3 is TGTGCCAGCAGTTCTAACAGGGGGTCCTATGGCTACACCTTC. Residues: CASSSNRGSYGYTF. The V and J genes are TRBV27 and TRBJ1-2, with 8 bases lining up with TRBD1. The CDR3 runs 14 residues. Germline trimming cut 4 bases from V and 4 bases from J; bases unmatched to any gene: 5. The germline CDR1 and CDR2 sequences are MNHEY and SMNVEV (reference sequence).

The V gene is TRBV5-1, the J gene TRBJ1-4; perhaps TRBD1 as D (6 bases). The CDR3 covers 13 residues. Trimming stripped 2 bases from V and 8 bases from J, with 10 bases between. Germline-derived CDR1 and CDR2 are SGHRS and YFSETQ. The CDR3 DNA sequence: TGCGCCAGCAGCTTAACAGGGATGGAAAAACTGTTTTTT. The encoded protein is CASSLTGMEKLFF.

CDR3 sequence: CASSFLSQGLTEAFF. In DNA form, the CDR3 reads TGTGCCAGCAGTTTTTTATCTCAGGGGCTCACTGAAGCTTTCTTT. This sequence joins TRBV27 and TRBJ1-1; TRBD1 might be the D (6 bases). V was clipped by 3 bases and J by 4 bases, with 15 bases between them. CDR3 length: 15 amino acids. Germline V gene lookup returns CDR1 MNHEY and CDR2 SMNVEV (reference sequence).

In nucleotides, the CDR3 is TGTGCCAGCAGGGGGGACTGGGATCCCACAGATACGCAGTATTTT. Translation gives CASRGDWDPTDTQYF. The V call is TRBV2, the J call TRBJ2-3; the D gene is possibly TRBD2 (6 bases). The CDR3 runs 15 residues. V lost 6 bases to trimming and J lost 2 bases, with 15 bases between them. From germline, CDR1 is SNHLY and CDR2 FYNNEI.

The rearrangement joins TRBV5-4 to TRBJ2-4, with 12 bases fitting TRBD2. Germline values: CDR1 SGHNT, CDR2 YYREEE (reference sequence). The CDR3 is 18 residues long. Germline trimming cut 4 bases from V and 0 bases from J; bases unmatched to any gene: 8. CDR3 in amino acids: CASSPGLAGLLAKNIQYF. DNA for the CDR3: TGTGCCAGCAGCCCTGGACTAGCGGGGCTCCTAGCCAAAAACATTCAGTACTTC.

The chain couples TRBV29-1 to TRBJ1-1; TRBD1 matches 7 bases. This CDR3 spans 13 amino acids. Germline V gives CDR1 SQVTM, CDR2 ANQGSEA. After removal of 4 bases from V and 6 bases from J, the junction contained 8 bases not matched to a gene. CDR3 loop: CSVVEGADAEAFF. CDR3 nucleotides: TGCAGCGTTGTAGAGGGGGCTGACGCTGAAGCTTTCTTT.

This chain uses TRBV9 with TRBJ1-1; the match to TRBD1 covers 8 bases. The V and J ends lost 4 bases and 0 bases, in that order; junction bases with no gene match: 5. Germline-derived CDR1 and CDR2 are SGDLS and YYNGEE. The CDR3 contains 15 residues. The CDR3 coding sequence is TGTGCCAGCAGCCCCCGGACAGGGATGAACACTGAAGCTTTCTTT. It specifies CASSPRTGMNTEAFF.

The chain employs TRBV5-1 and TRBJ1-6; TRBD1 agrees at 8 bases. V shed 3 bases and J 8 bases; nucleotides not matched to a gene: 4. The CDR3 has 14 residues. CDR1 is SGHRS and CDR2 is YFSETQ in the germline V gene. The CDR3 here is CASSSGTGDSPLHF. The CDR3 DNA reads as TGCGCCAGCAGCTCAGGGACAGGAGATTCACCCCTCCACTTT.

This sequence joins TRBV19 and TRBJ2-5, with 8 bases matching TRBD1. V dropped 6 bases and J dropped 0; count of bases not matched to a gene: 3. CDR1 is LNHDA, CDR2 SQIVND, per germline (reference sequence). The CDR3 runs to 14 residues. The CDR3 sequence is CASSRQGYQETQYF. The CDR3 coding sequence is TGTGCCAGTAGCCGACAGGGGTACCAAGAGACCCAGTACTTC.

The V and J genes are TRBV10-3 and TRBJ2-1, with D possibly being TRBD1 (6 bases). V was pared by 6 bases and J by 5 bases, with 14 bases between. This CDR3 is built from 14 residues. CDR1 is ENHRY and CDR2 is SYGVKD in the germline V gene. The CDR3 DNA is TGTGCCATCAGGAGTTGGACAGCAGACAATGAGCAGTTCTTC. Protein product: CAIRSWTADNEQFF.

J is TRBJ2-1 and V is TRBV6-1; perhaps TRBD1 as D (5 bases). V lost 7 bases and J lost 4, with 11 bases in between. From germline, CDR1 is MNHNS and CDR2 SASEGT. There are 13 residues in the CDR3. CDR3 region: CASNPAGYNEQFF. In DNA, the CDR3 is TGTGCCAGCAACCCCGCAGGGTACAATGAGCAGTTCTTC.

The CDR3: CASSLAFAGPAQETQYF. The CDR3 DNA sequence: TGTGCCAGCAGCTTGGCGTTTGCAGGGCCCGCGCAAGAGACCCAGTACTTC. V usage is TRBV5-4 and J usage is TRBJ2-5, with D tentatively TRBD1 (5 bases). Germline CDR1 SGHNT, CDR2 YYREEE (reference sequence). The CDR3 length is 17 residues. V shed 0 bases and J shed 2 bases, with 17 bases lying between them. The full variable domain, its missing parts supplied by reference TRBV5-4 and TRBJ2-5, is ETGVTQSPTHLIKTRGQQVTLRCSSQSGHNTVSWYQQALGQGPQFIFQYYREEENGRGNFPPRFSGLQFPNYSSELNVNALELDDSALYLCASSLAFAGPAQETQYFGPGTRLLVL.

This chain uses TRBV9 with TRBJ2-5; D not resolved. The J call may not be correct, given that the DNA end is closer to TRBJ2-7. The germline V gene has CDR1 SGDLS and CDR2 YYNGEE. The CDR3 loop spans 11 amino acids. CDR3 nucleotides: TGTGCCAGCAGCGTAGGGGGCGAGCAGTACTTC. It is translated as CASSVGGEQYF.

The CDR3 region is CASSIQTLTGELFF. For the CDR3, the DNA is TGTGCCAGTAGTATCCAGACACTCACCGGGGAGCTGTTTTTT. The rearrangement links TRBV19 to TRBJ2-2; D is unresolved. There are 14 residues in the CDR3. Germline CDR1 reads LNHDA; CDR2 reads SQIVND (reference sequence). Trimming removed 3 bases from V and 4 bases from J, with 9 bases in between.

V and J are TRBV2 and TRBJ1-2, with TRBD1 as a possible D gene (6 bases). This CDR3 region has 12 residues. Germline-derived CDR1 and CDR2 are SNHLY and FYNNEI. Trimming stripped 10 bases from V and 3 bases from J, with 12 bases between. The CDR3 coding sequence is TGTGCCAACCAGAGGACAGACTATGGCTACACCTTC. Its protein product is CANQRTDYGYTF.

Details on this clone: The junction departs from germline at one end; a sequencing error may be responsible. The chain uses TRBV5-1 and TRBJ2-1, with TRBD2 identical over 12 bases. Germline CDR1 is SGHRS and CDR2 is YFSETQ. The CDR3 extends over 15 amino acids. CDR3: CASSLGGLAGNGQFF. The CDR3 coding sequence is TGCGCCAGCAGCTTGGGGGGACTAGCGGGCAATGGGCAGTTCTTC. Using reference TRBV5-1 and TRBJ2-1 for the parts outside the CDR3, the full variable domain is KAGVTQTPRYLIKTRGQQVTLSCSPISGHRSVSWYQQTPGQGLQFLFEYFSETQRNKGNFPGRFSGRQFSNSRSEMNVSTLELGDSALYLCASSLGGLAGNGQFFGPGTRLTVL.

The J gene is TRBJ2-2, the V gene TRBV6-5; 7 nucleotides match TRBD1. The V gene end was trimmed by 0 bases and the J gene end by 4 bases; junction bases not matched to a gene: 2. Germline loops: CDR1 MNHEY, CDR2 SVGAGI. This CDR3 is built from 15 residues. Here the CDR3 reads CASSYSTGSTGELFF. CDR3 sequence (DNA): TGTGCCAGCAGTTACTCGACAGGGAGCACCGGGGAGCTGTTTTTT.

V is TRBV9 and J is TRBJ1-1; 8 nucleotides match TRBD1. The germline CDR1 and CDR2 sequences are SGDLS and YYNGEE. The J segment lost 5 bases and the V segment lost 3 bases, leaving 6 bases of the junction unmatched. The length of the CDR3 is 14 residues. The CDR3 DNA is TGTGCCAGCAGCGCATCGGACAGGGAGACTGAAGCTTTCTTT. It is translated as CASSASDRETEAFF.

In this sample, this clone turned up a few times. The chain links TRBV7-8 to TRBJ1-3; D gene uncertain. The V end lost 0 bases, the J end lost 4 bases, and 7 bases lay between the germline ends. Germline V gene sequence: CDR1 SGHVS, CDR2 FQNEAQ. This CDR3 contains 14 residues. CDR3 amino acids: CASSLAEQGNTIYF. DNA of the CDR3: TGTGCCAGCAGCTTAGCGGAGCAAGGAAACACCATATATTTT.

Remarks on this clone: This sample includes further DNA sequences coding for the same CDR3. The chain joins TRBV25-1 to TRBJ1-2, with a possible D match to TRBD1 (5 bases). Germline CDR1 and CDR2: MGHDK and SYGVNS. Deletions cut 5 bases from V and 4 bases from J, with 14 bases between. This CDR3 spans 14 amino acids. CDR3 residues: CASSRATGSYGYTF. The CDR3 DNA sequence: TGTGCCAGCAGTAGAGCAACAGGTTCCTATGGCTACACCTTC.

The rearrangement uses TRBV4-1 and TRBJ1-6; D might be TRBD1 (6 bases). The CDR3 extends over 15 amino acids. Per germline, CDR1 MGHRA and CDR2 YSYEKL. V lost 0 bases and J lost 5, with 8 bases in between. CDR3 protein: CASSQDPGDNSPLHF. The CDR3 nucleotides are TGCGCCAGCAGCCAAGACCCAGGGGATAATTCACCCCTCCACTTT.